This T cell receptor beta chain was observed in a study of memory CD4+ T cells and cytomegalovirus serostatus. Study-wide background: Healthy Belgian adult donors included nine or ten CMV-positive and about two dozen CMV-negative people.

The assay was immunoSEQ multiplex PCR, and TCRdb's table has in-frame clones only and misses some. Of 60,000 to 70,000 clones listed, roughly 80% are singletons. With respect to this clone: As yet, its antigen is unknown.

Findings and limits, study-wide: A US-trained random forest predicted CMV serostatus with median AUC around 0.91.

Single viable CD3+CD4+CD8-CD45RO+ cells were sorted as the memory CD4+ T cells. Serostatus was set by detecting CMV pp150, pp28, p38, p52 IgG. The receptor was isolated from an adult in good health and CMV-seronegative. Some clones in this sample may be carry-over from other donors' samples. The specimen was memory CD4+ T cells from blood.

CDR3 sequence (DNA): TGTGCCAGCAGCCAAGGGCCCTCAGGGTTACAAGAGACCCAGTACTTC. Translated: CASSQGPSGLQETQYF. J is TRBJ2-5 and V is TRBV4-2, with D perhaps matching TRBD1 (5 bases). CDR1 LGHNA and CDR2 YNFKEQ come from the germline V gene. This CDR3 is built from 16 residues. The V end was cut by 1 base, the J end by 2 bases, with 14 bases between.